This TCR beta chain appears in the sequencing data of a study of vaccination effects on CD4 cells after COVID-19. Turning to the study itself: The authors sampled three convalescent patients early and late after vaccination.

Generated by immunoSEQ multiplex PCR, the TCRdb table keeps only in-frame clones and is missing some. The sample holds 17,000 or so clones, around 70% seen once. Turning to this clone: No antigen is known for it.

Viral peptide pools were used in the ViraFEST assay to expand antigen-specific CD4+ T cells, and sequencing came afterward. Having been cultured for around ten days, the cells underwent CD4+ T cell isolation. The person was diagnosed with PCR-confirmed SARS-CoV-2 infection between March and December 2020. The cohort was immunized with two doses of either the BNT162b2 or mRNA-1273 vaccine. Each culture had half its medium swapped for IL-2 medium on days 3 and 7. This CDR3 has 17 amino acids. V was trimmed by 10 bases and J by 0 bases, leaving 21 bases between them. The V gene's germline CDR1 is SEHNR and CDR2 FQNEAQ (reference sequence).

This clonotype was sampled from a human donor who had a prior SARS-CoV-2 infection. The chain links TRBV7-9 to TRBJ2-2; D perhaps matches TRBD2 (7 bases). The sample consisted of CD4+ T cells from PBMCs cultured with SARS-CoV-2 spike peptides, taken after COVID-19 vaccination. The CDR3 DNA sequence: TGTGCCACCACGTTTCTGGGGGCGGGAGCGAACACCGGGGAGCTGTTTTTT. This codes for CATTFLGAGANTGELFF.